The entry below gives a single TCR beta chain sequence along with its context. Per the original methods: Estimated nucleated cell counts came from reference gene primer amplification. TCRdb's table, derived via immunoSEQ multiplex PCR, lists solely in-frame clones and lacks some. V, J and clone size were drawn from that table, and D and trimming were deduced from the DNA. In the table there are about 180,000 clones, roughly 84% of which are singletons. This sample is part of a study of blood T cell repertoires in COVID-19. Study overall: PBMCs, B-cell-depleted T cells, or T cells were the source of the cDNA or gDNA that made up the material.

V was shortened by 5 bases and J by 5 bases, with 15 bases between the two germline ends. Germline V gene sequence: CDR1 GTSNPN, CDR2 SVGIG (reference sequence). This CDR3 comprises 13 residues. Specimen: PBMCs or T cells enriched from blood (not recorded which). J is TRBJ1-1 and V is TRBV30; D is ambiguous. This receptor was taken from a man aged 50 to 60 who had recovered from COVID-19. In DNA, the CDR3 is TGTGCCTGGTCTAGGTCCCTTGGGACTGAAGCTTTCTTT. It codes for CAWSRSLGTEAFF. Supplemented by reference TRBV30 and TRBJ1-1, the full variable domain reads SQTIHQWPATLVQPVGSPLSLECTVEGTSNPNLYWYRQAAGRGLQLLFYSVGIGQISSEVPQNLSASRPQDRQFILSSKKLLLSDSGFYLCAWSRSLGTEAFFGQGTRLTVV.